This is a list of T cell receptor beta chains from one sample in a study of blood T cell repertoires in COVID-19. Only in-frame clones appear in the TCRdb table, and some are missing; sequencing was by immunoSEQ multiplex PCR. The sample lists about 240,000 clones; 65% to 90% were seen once. The specimen sequenced was peripheral blood. These receptors were collected from a man in his forties or fifties with COVID-19, enrolled during active disease. The CDR3 runs from the conserved cysteine through the conserved F or W. Clone size, where shown, is once, few, many, or a class for clones that have expanded.

clone size | V gene | CDR3 protein
. | TRBV15 | CATSRDAASPGEQFF
. | TRBV9 | CASSAALTGELFF
. | TRBV9 | CASSVGQGNNYGYTF
. | TRBV11-2 | CASSFKGTQGSRYEQYF
once | TRBV19 | CASKWGLGTEAFF
. | TRBV19 | CASSIAGISYNEQFF
. | TRBV3-1/TRBV3-2 | CASTQGVAGGNEQFF
. | TRBV4-2 | CASSQGLAGTINEQFF
. | TRBV30 | CAWRPRDRGFYGYTF
once | TRBV7-9 | CASSPTWTGSQETQYF
. | TRBV5-1 | CASSLAGITSTDTQYF
. | TRBV28 | CASSPHTGQELFF
. | TRBV4-2 | CASSQEVQGNSPLHF
. | TRBV5-1 | CASSFTGEANQPQHF